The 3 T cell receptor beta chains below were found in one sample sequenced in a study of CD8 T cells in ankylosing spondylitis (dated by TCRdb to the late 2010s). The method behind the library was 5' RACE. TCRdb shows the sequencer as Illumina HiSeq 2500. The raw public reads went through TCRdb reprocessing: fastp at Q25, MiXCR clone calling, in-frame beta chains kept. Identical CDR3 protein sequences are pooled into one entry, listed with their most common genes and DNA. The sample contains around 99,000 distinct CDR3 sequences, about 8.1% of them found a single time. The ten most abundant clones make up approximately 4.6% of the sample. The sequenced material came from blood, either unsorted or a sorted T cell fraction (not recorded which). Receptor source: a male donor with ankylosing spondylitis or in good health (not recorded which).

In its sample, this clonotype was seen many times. The CDR3 reads CAISGLGPSYNEQFF. CDR3 bases: TGTGCCATCAGTGGACTGGGACCGTCCTACAATGAGCAGTTCTTC. This sequence joins TRBV10-3 and TRBJ2-1; D may correspond to TRBD1 or TRBD2 (5 bases each). V lost 4 bases to trimming and J lost 1 base, with 11 bases between them. The germline V gene has CDR1 ENHRY and CDR2 SYGVKD. The CDR3 has 15 residues.

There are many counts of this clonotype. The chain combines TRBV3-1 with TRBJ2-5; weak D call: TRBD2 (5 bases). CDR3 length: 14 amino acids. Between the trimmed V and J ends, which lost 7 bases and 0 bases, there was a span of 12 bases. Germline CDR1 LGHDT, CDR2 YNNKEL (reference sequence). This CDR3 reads CASNVATYQETQYF. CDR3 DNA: TGTGCCAGCAACGTAGCGACCTACCAAGAGACCCAGTACTTC.

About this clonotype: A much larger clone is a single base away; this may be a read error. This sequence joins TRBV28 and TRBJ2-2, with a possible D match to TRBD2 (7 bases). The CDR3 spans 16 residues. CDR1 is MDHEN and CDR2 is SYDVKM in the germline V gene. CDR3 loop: CASSSQRGRGTGEPFF. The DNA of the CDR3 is TGTGCCAGCAGTTCCCAGAGGGGGAGGGGGACCGGGGAGCCGTTTTTT.